What follows describes a single T cell receptor beta chain. Its ends do not fully match the called genes, so a read error is possible. Using immunoSEQ multiplex PCR, the repertoire was profiled, and TCRdb retains in-frame clones only, with some absent. The table has a few hundred thousand clones, about 90% seen once; the top ten hold around 5.9%. The data originate from a study of blood T cell repertoires in COVID-19. This CDR3 is 15 amino acids long. CDR1 SEHNR and CDR2 FQNEAQ come from the germline V gene (reference sequence). Recovery among Cohort 3 donors was established by two negative PCRs, clearance, or symptom resolution.

This receptor was taken from a woman aged 30 to 39 who had recovered from COVID-19. V gene TRBV7-9 combines with J gene TRBJ1-1; weak D call: TRBD1 (6 bases). Sequenced material: PBMCs or T cells enriched from blood (not recorded which). The CDR3 spells CASSLAETGRSEAFF. The DNA for the CDR3 is TGTGCCAGCAGCCTAGCTGAGACAGGACGGTCGGAAGCTTTCTTT.